This passage covers 21 T cell receptor beta chains from one sample sequenced in a study of T cells in Graves' hyperthyroidism and ophthalmopathy. The CDR3 regions of TCR beta were amplified from RNA transcripts. The HTBI set primed first-round TCR CDR3 RT-PCR. TCRdb re-called the multiplex PCR reads with MiXCR, one entry per CDR3 protein. The data contain 350,000 to 400,000 distinct CDR3 sequences, about 15% of them singletons. The sample comprised blood. These receptors came from a woman aged 25 to 39 with Graves' hyperthyroidism.

This clonotype was recorded a few times. The genes are TRBV9 and TRBJ1-2; D is ambiguous. The CDR3 loop spans 16 amino acids. CDR1 is SGDLS, CDR2 YYNGEE, per germline. The V and J ends lost 3 bases and 4 bases respectively, with 19 bases between them. The CDR3 is CASSGEGLLTAYGYTF. The CDR3 DNA reads TGTGCCAGCAGCGGCGAGGGTCTACTGACTGCCTATGGCTACACCTTC. Combining the CDR3 with reference TRBV9 and TRBJ1-2 gives the whole variable domain DSGVTQTPKHLITATGQRVTLRCSPRSGDLSVYWYQQSLDQGLQFLIQYYNGEERAKGNILERFSAQQFPDLHSELNLSSLELGDSALYFCASSGEGLLTAYGYTFGSGTRLTVV.

The rearrangement links TRBV24-1 to TRBJ2-1; D perhaps matches TRBD2 (5 bases). Germline values: CDR1 KGHDR, CDR2 SFDVKD. CDR3 size: 15 residues. Deletions cut 4 bases from V and 0 bases from J, with 9 bases between. CDR3 region: CATSDPGGSYNEQFF. The CDR3 region has the DNA TGTGCCACCAGTGACCCAGGAGGCTCCTACAATGAGCAGTTCTTC.

The genes are TRBV28 and TRBJ2-7; D unresolved. V shed 4 bases and J shed 6 bases, with 10 bases lying between them. Germline V CDR1 and CDR2: MDHEN, SYDVKM. This CDR3 comprises 12 residues. CDR3 sequence reads: CASSSNIGEQYF. CDR3 coding DNA: TGTGCCAGCAGTTCAAATATTGGCGAGCAGTACTTC.

This clonotype occurred many times. The rearrangement joins TRBV6-1 to TRBJ2-3; 7 bases are shared with TRBD1. CDR3 size: 15 residues. V dropped 7 bases and J dropped 1; count of bases not matched to a gene: 8. CDR1 is MNHNS and CDR2 is SASEGT in the germline V gene. The CDR3 bases are TGTGCCAGCACCCGCAGGGGGATCGGCACAGATACGCAGTATTTT. Amino acid sequence: CASTRRGIGTDTQYF.

The V and J genes are TRBV20-1 and TRBJ1-1; TRBD1 aligns across 8 bases. The CDR3 has 15 amino acids. Germline CDR1 reads DFQATT; CDR2 reads SNEGSKA (reference sequence). Trimming cost V 6 bases and J 7 bases; bases outside gene matches: 16. CDR3 amino acids: CSANPLTGVIGEAFF. The CDR3 DNA follows: TGCAGTGCCAATCCTCTGACAGGGGTTATCGGTGAAGCTTTCTTT.

This clonotype has just one count. Being one base from a much bigger clone, this may be a read error. DNA of the CDR3: TGTGCCAGCAGTTTAGAGTTAGGAAGGAGCTACGAGCAGTTCTTC. Amino acids: CASSLELGRSYEQFF. The chain has TRBV27 and TRBJ2-1; D is uncertain. Germline V gives CDR1 MNHEY, CDR2 SMNVEV (reference sequence). V shed 2 bases and J shed 10 bases, with 18 bases lying between them. This CDR3 comprises 15 residues.

This clonotype was seen more than once but under ten times. The gene calls are TRBV20-1 and TRBJ2-7, with 8 nucleotides matching TRBD1. This CDR3 comprises 14 residues. Per germline, CDR1 DFQATT and CDR2 SNEGSKA (reference sequence). Trimming took 1 base from V and 1 from J; bases not matched to a gene: 3. The DNA of the CDR3 is TGCAGTGCTAGAGGGACAGGGTATTCCTACGAGCAGTACTTC. Translating it yields CSARGTGYSYEQYF.

This chain uses TRBV10-1 with TRBJ2-7; tentatively, D is TRBD2 (5 bases). V was shortened by 8 bases and J by 4 bases, with 12 bases between the two germline ends. The length of the CDR3 is 12 residues. Germline V gene lookup returns CDR1 WNHNN and CDR2 SYGVQD (reference sequence). The CDR3 sequence is CASGQPGYEQYF. CDR3 bases: TGCGCCAGCGGTCAACCGGGGTACGAGCAGTACTTC.

Many counts were recorded for this clonotype. This sequence joins TRBV20-1 and TRBJ2-7; 9 bases are a match to TRBD1. The CDR3 runs to 14 residues. V was clipped by 6 bases and J by 4 bases; unmatched bases: 10. Germline V gene sequence: CDR1 DFQATT, CDR2 SNEGSKA (reference sequence). The DNA for the CDR3 is TGCAGTGCCACCGGGACAGGGAGCGGGTACGAGCAGTACTTC. Amino acids: CSATGTGSGYEQYF.

This clonotype was seen repeatedly, ten times or more. The chain employs TRBV20-1 and TRBJ2-7, with 12 positions matching TRBD2. Per germline, CDR1 DFQATT and CDR2 SNEGSKA (reference sequence). The CDR3 extends over 15 amino acids. V gave up 6 bases and J gave up 7 bases; unmatched junction bases: 13. CDR3 sequence: CSAPGLAGGPGEQYF. For the CDR3, the DNA is TGCAGTGCACCTGGCCTAGCGGGAGGGCCGGGAGAGCAGTACTTC.

This clonotype was observed many times. This chain joins TRBV18 and TRBJ2-5, with a weak D call TRBD1 (5 bases). Germline V gene data show CDR1 as KGHSH and CDR2 as LQKENI. V was pared by 3 bases and J by 3 bases, with 8 bases between. The CDR3 contains 13 residues. The chain's CDR3 is CASSPLTEETQYF. The DNA of the CDR3 is TGTGCCAGCTCACCCTTGACAGAAGAGACCCAGTACTTC.

The rearrangement uses TRBV20-1 and TRBJ2-3; a possible D gene is TRBD2 (6 bases). Germline loops: CDR1 DFQATT, CDR2 SNEGSKA (reference sequence). The CDR3 runs to 15 residues. V lost 6 bases to trimming and J lost 3 bases, with 19 bases between them. CDR3 sequence (DNA): TGCAGTGCCCCTGATGGCGGGATAGGGACAGATACGCAGTATTTT. Translated, it gives CSAPDGGIGTDTQYF.

This clonotype has at least ten counts. The chain joins TRBV5-1 to TRBJ2-3; TRBD1 agrees at 9 bases. Trimming cost V 2 bases and J 4 bases; bases outside gene matches: 5. This CDR3 comprises 15 residues. Germline lookup yields CDR1 SGHRS and CDR2 YFSETQ. Here the CDR3 reads CASSLAGQGPDTQYF. The CDR3 nucleotides read TGCGCCAGCAGCTTAGCGGGACAGGGTCCAGATACGCAGTATTTT.

V gene TRBV20-1 combines with J gene TRBJ2-5, with no clear D. The V end was cut by 0 bases, the J end by 5 bases, with 16 bases between. Germline assignment: CDR1 DFQATT and CDR2 SNEGSKA (reference sequence). This CDR3 spans 15 amino acids. The CDR3 loop is CSARDESTYGETQYF. Here the CDR3 DNA reads TGCAGTGCTAGAGATGAGTCAACCTATGGGGAGACCCAGTACTTC.

The V gene is TRBV5-6, the J gene TRBJ1-2, with D unclear. The CDR3 loop spans 15 amino acids. Trimming took off 2 bases at V and 8 bases at J, with 19 bases between the two ends. In germline, CDR1 is SGHDT, CDR2 YYEEEE. CDR3 sequence: CASSFRALRNEGYTF. In nucleotides, the CDR3 is TGTGCCAGCAGCTTCCGGGCGCTGAGAAACGAGGGCTACACCTTC.

This clonotype appeared a few times. This may be a read error, as it is one base from a much larger clone. The V gene is TRBV10-3, the J gene TRBJ2-5, with 8 bases lining up with TRBD1. CDR1 is ENHRY and CDR2 is SYGVKD in the germline V gene. This CDR3 contains 15 residues. Written as DNA, the CDR3 is TGTACCATCAGTGTCATAGGGGGACAGGACGCGGCCCAGTACTTC. Protein: CTISVIGGQDAAQYF.

V is TRBV7-9 and J is TRBJ2-1; 15 bases agree with TRBD2. The junction had 7 bases not matched to a gene; V was cut back by 3 bases and J by 10 bases. The length of the CDR3 is 16 residues. The germline V gene encodes CDR1 SEHNR and CDR2 FQNEAQ (reference sequence). The CDR3 region is CASSFGTSGRFEEQFF. Written as DNA, the CDR3 is TGTGCCAGCAGCTTCGGGACTAGCGGGAGGTTTGAGGAGCAGTTCTTC.

This clonotype came up a few times. This chain joins TRBV4-1 and TRBJ2-4; 12 bases match TRBD2. This CDR3 is built from 21 residues. Germline loops: CDR1 MGHRA, CDR2 YSYEKL. Trimming took 0 bases from V and 0 from J; bases not matched to a gene: 12. For the CDR3, the DNA is TGCGCCAGCAGCCAAGAAGGCCTGAGGACTAGCGGGAACCTAGCCAAAAACATTCAGTACTTC. This encodes CASSQEGLRTSGNLAKNIQYF.

The chain joins TRBV7-9 to TRBJ2-3; possible D gene TRBD2, 5 bases. Trimming cost V 2 bases and J 7 bases, with 13 bases left between them. CDR1 is SEHNR, CDR2 FQNEAQ, per germline (reference sequence). There are 14 residues in the CDR3. The CDR3 coding sequence is TGTGCCAGCAGCTTATGGCTAGCTTTGAATACGCAGTATTTT. Translation: CASSLWLALNTQYF.

This sequence joins TRBV28 and TRBJ2-5; 9 bases line up with TRBD1. V lost 4 bases and J lost 5; bases outside the gene matches: 8. There are 15 residues in the CDR3. The germline V gene has CDR1 MDHEN and CDR2 SYDVKM. CDR3 region: CASSSTGTGWETQYF. DNA for the CDR3: TGTGCCAGCAGTTCGACCGGGACAGGGTGGGAGACCCAGTACTTC.

With regard to this clonotype: A much larger clone sits a single nucleotide away, making a read error possible. The chain uses TRBV24-1 and TRBJ2-2; no clear D. Trimming took 6 bases from V and 6 from J, leaving 7 bases between them. CDR3 length: 12 residues. Germline CDR1 and CDR2: KGHDR and SFDVKD. Here the CDR3 DNA reads TGTGCCACCAGTTACAGCGCCGGGGAGCTGTTTTTT. This gives the protein CATSYSAGELFF.